The entry below gives a single T cell receptor beta chain sequence along with its context. This entry is derived from a study of blood T cell repertoires in COVID-19. Here immunoSEQ multiplex PCR was the method, and the copy in TCRdb shows in-frame clones only, minus some. The sample has tens of thousands of clones, around 76% seen once. V lost 5 bases, J lost 7 bases, and 9 bases stayed unmatched. Germline-derived CDR1 and CDR2 are SGHAT and FQNNGV. The CDR3 consists of 16 residues. This TCR derives from a woman of 80 years or more with acute or convalescent COVID-19. The chain links TRBV11-2 to TRBJ2-2; 11 bases map to TRBD2. The sequenced sample consisted of peripheral blood. The CDR3: CASSLRLAGLIGELFF. CDR3 DNA sequence: TGTGCCAGCAGCCTCAGACTAGCGGGGCTTATCGGGGAGCTGTTTTTT.